This T cell receptor (beta chain) was identified during a study of T-cell reconstitution after alpha-beta-depleted transplantation in children. Preparing the TCRbeta library involved the use of unique molecular identifiers. TCRdb re-called the PCR reads with MiXCR, one entry per CDR3 protein. The sample lists roughly 590,000 distinct CDR3 sequences; 15% to 20% were seen once. Germline V gene sequence: CDR1 SGHAT, CDR2 FQDESV (reference sequence). The CDR3 extends over 13 amino acids. The J segment lost 8 bases and the V segment lost 7 bases, leaving 9 bases of the junction unmatched. The sequencing here drew on PBMCs from the stem cell graft donor, taken from the stem cell graft. The receptor comes from a human donor who donated a stem cell graft to a child with acute myeloid leukemia. The chain has TRBV11-1 and TRBJ1-2, with 8 bases lining up with TRBD1. The CDR3 here is CASNPTGEGGYTF. The CDR3 coding sequence is TGTGCCAGCAACCCGACAGGGGAAGGAGGCTACACCTTC.